This T cell receptor (beta chain) was identified in a study of sequential checkpoint blockade in melanoma. Assay used: immunoSEQ multiplex PCR; TCRdb lists only in-frame clones, some missing. Here the sample spans approximately 6,800 clones, 20% to 25% being singletons. Study-wide points: For nivolumab-first patients, baseline tumor clonality was associated with response.

At least ten counts were recorded for this clone. Antigen: not known. This sample's treatment: randomized to nivolumab then ipilimumab (arm A) or the reverse (arm B). No patient had prior DNA-damaging chemotherapy. This clonotype was obtained from a human donor with melanoma. Sequences were derived from tumor tissue (inferred from file names), sampled from a patient given nivolumab and ipilimumab in sequence.

CDR3 bases: TGCGCCAGCAGCCAAGGGGACAGCTCGAACACTGAAGCTTTCTTT. As protein: CASSQGDSSNTEAFF. This sequence joins TRBV23-1 and TRBJ1-1, with TRBD1 matching over 7 bases. TRBV23-1 is recorded as an ORF, its role being uncertain. This CDR3 comprises 15 residues. Trimming at V came to 6 bases and at J to 1 base, leaving 8 bases not matched to a gene.